Listed here are 18 T cell receptor beta chains from one sample, sequenced in a study of human T cells and chemical hapten exposure. One entry per CDR3 protein, called by TCRdb with MiXCR from the RACE reads. The data show about 40,000 distinct CDR3 sequences, with 3% to 4% seen just once and about 7.4% held by the top ten. Time point in this sample: patch test 2, 6 weeks after DPC sensitization. Regarding treatment: therapeutic diphenylcyclopropenone sensitization with weekly scalp DPC. Sequenced here: whole blood, sampled in connection with sensitization to the hapten diphenylcyclopropenone (DPC). The receptor set was obtained from a man aged 35 to 55 with alopecia areata. Some clones in this sample may be carry-over from other donors' samples.

In this sample, this clonotype turned up many times. The chain joins TRBV13 to TRBJ2-7; the D is unclear. CDR3 length: 16 residues. Germline lookup yields CDR1 PRHDT and CDR2 FYEKMQ (reference sequence). V lost 1 base and J lost 7, with 20 bases in between. This CDR3 is CASSLEGGPSLSEQYF. In DNA, the CDR3 is TGTGCCAGCAGCTTAGAGGGTGGCCCCAGCTTATCGGAGCAGTACTTC.

Only a few counts were recorded for this clonotype. The chain carries TRBV6-5 and TRBJ1-6; no definite D call. This CDR3 contains 15 residues. Trimming left V 0 bases short and J 10 bases short, with 13 bases between. CDR1 and CDR2 (germline): MNHEY, SVGAGI. CDR3: CASSYSTRVESPLHF. The CDR3 DNA is TGTGCCAGCAGTTACTCGACAAGGGTGGAGTCACCCCTCCACTTT.

This clonotype was detected many times. DNA for the CDR3: TGTGCCAGCAGCTTGGCCGGGACAGGGGCGTACGAGCAGTACTTC. It is translated as CASSLAGTGAYEQYF. V is TRBV5-4 and J is TRBJ2-7; 10 positions agree with TRBD1. Germline lookup yields CDR1 SGHNT and CDR2 YYREEE (reference sequence). This CDR3 contains 15 residues. Unmatched junction bases numbered 4, after V lost 0 bases and J lost 4 bases. Full variable domain (outside the CDR3, taken from reference TRBV5-4 and TRBJ2-7): ETGVTQSPTHLIKTRGQQVTLRCSSQSGHNTVSWYQQALGQGPQFIFQYYREEENGRGNFPPRFSGLQFPNYSSELNVNALELDDSALYLCASSLAGTGAYEQYFGPGTRLTVT.

This clonotype came up many times. The V gene is TRBV18, the J gene TRBJ1-2; TRBD1 agrees at 10 bases. CDR3 length equals 14 residues. Germline CDR1 is KGHSH and CDR2 is LQKENI. Losses at the gene ends were 5 bases for V and 7 bases for J; bases not matched to a gene: 7. The CDR3 sequence is CASSEGQGVGGYTF. In nucleotides, the CDR3 is TGTGCCAGCTCAGAAGGACAGGGGGTTGGTGGCTACACCTTC. Based on the CDR3 plus reference TRBV18 and TRBJ1-2, the full variable domain is NAGVMQNPRHLVRRRGQEARLRCSPMKGHSHVYWYRQLPEEGLKFMVYLQKENIIDESGMPKERFSAEFPKEGPSILRIQQVVRGDSAAYFCASSEGQGVGGYTFGSGTRLTVV.

This clonotype was observed at least ten times. The J gene is TRBJ2-1, the V gene TRBV5-4; 9 nucleotides align to TRBD2. V was clipped by 3 bases and J by 10 bases; unmatched bases: 11. Per the germline V gene, CDR1 is SGHNT and CDR2 is YYREEE (reference sequence). The CDR3 contains 15 residues. CDR3 region: CASSSSGRTLREQFF. CDR3 nucleotides: TGTGCCAGCAGCTCCAGCGGGAGGACGCTTCGGGAGCAGTTCTTC.

This clonotype was found many times. This chain connects TRBV10-3 to TRBJ1-5; unclear D gene. Germline V gene sequence: CDR1 ENHRY, CDR2 SYGVKD. V was clipped by 0 bases and J by 6 bases, with 6 bases between them. The CDR3 has 13 residues. CDR3 nucleotides: TGTGCCATCAGTGAGTCCCTTACTCAGCCCCAGCATTTT. It codes for CAISESLTQPQHF.

This clonotype was recorded at least ten times. The chain joins TRBV7-8 to TRBJ2-6; D may be TRBD1 (6 bases). The germline V gene encodes CDR1 SGHVS and CDR2 FQNEAQ. Trimming shortened V by 5 bases and J by 0 bases, and 17 bases separated the two germline ends. This CDR3 is built from 18 residues. In DNA form, the CDR3 reads TGTGCCAGCAGCCTTGGGCGACAGGTGCTCTCTGGGGCCAACGTCCTGACTTTC. It is translated as CASSLGRQVLSGANVLTF.

The sample holds many counts of this clonotype. The rearrangement uses TRBV12-3 or TRBV12-4 and TRBJ1-2, with D possibly being TRBD1 (6 bases). Trimming removed 7 bases at V and 0 bases at J, with 18 bases between. This CDR3 comprises 16 residues. This chain's CDR3 is CASTLRSRDTNYGYTF. The CDR3 DNA is TGTGCCAGCACCCTGCGGTCCAGGGACACTAACTATGGCTACACCTTC.

This clonotype has at least ten counts. The J gene is TRBJ2-5, the V gene TRBV20-1; D ambiguous. V lost 7 bases and J lost 2, with 20 bases in between. CDR1 is DFQATT, CDR2 SNEGSKA, per germline (reference sequence). This CDR3 contains 15 residues. CDR3 DNA: TGCAGTGAAACGCCCCCGCCCCCCCGACAAGAGACCCAGTACTTC. Protein: CSETPPPPRQETQYF.

This clonotype has ten or more counts. The chain employs TRBV3-1 and TRBJ1-5; D uncertain. Trimming stripped 2 bases from V and 3 bases from J, with 11 bases between. The length of the CDR3 is 15 residues. Germline CDR1 LGHDT, CDR2 YNNKEL (reference sequence). CDR3 sequence: CASSQHPGINQPQHF. CDR3 DNA: TGTGCCAGCAGCCAACATCCCGGCATCAATCAGCCCCAGCATTTT. Combining the CDR3 with reference TRBV3-1 and TRBJ1-5 gives the whole variable domain DTAVSQTPKYLVTQMGNDKSIKCEQNLGHDTMYWYKQDSKKFLKIMFSYNNKELIINETVPNRFSPKSPDKAHLNLHINSLELGDSAVYFCASSQHPGINQPQHFGDGTRLSIL.

This clonotype occurred many times. The rearrangement joins TRBV20-1 to TRBJ2-3; unclear D gene. Per germline, CDR1 DFQATT and CDR2 SNEGSKA (reference sequence). Trimming removed 6 bases from V and 3 bases from J, with 10 bases in between. The CDR3 is made up of 12 amino acids. The CDR3 nucleotides read TGCAGTGCCACGGGCGCTACAGATACGCAGTATTTT. Translation gives CSATGATDTQYF.

This clonotype appeared many times. The chain is built from TRBV6-1 and TRBJ1-5; D remains ambiguous. V was pared by 9 bases and J by 5 bases, with 11 bases between. The CDR3 has 12 residues. The germline CDR1 and CDR2 sequences are MNHNS and SASEGT. The CDR3 spells CASGPDYQPQHF. CDR3 coding DNA: TGTGCCAGTGGGCCCGACTATCAGCCCCAGCATTTT.

This clonotype was seen repeatedly, ten times or more. The chain carries TRBV28 and TRBJ2-5; D not certain. Trimming shortened V by 8 bases and J by 5 bases, and 15 bases separated the two germline ends. Germline CDR1 reads MDHEN; CDR2 reads SYDVKM. The CDR3 contains 13 residues. CDR3 DNA: TGTGCCAGCCGCTCCTCTGCCACGGAGACCCAGTACTTC. The encoded protein is CASRSSATETQYF.

In its sample, this clonotype was seen many times. The chain has TRBV28 and TRBJ1-1, with 10 nucleotides matching TRBD1. The length of the CDR3 is 18 residues. Germline CDR1 and CDR2: MDHEN and SYDVKM. V lost 5 bases to trimming and J lost 1 base; unmatched junction nucleotides: 13. The CDR3 nucleotides are TGTGCCAGCAGTCCCCGGGACAGGGGCTGGGCGAGGAACACTGAAGCTTTCTTT. Its translation: CASSPRDRGWARNTEAFF.

This clonotype was counted between two and nine times. J is TRBJ2-2 and V is TRBV15, with D tentatively TRBD1 (6 bases). The CDR3 length is 15 residues. V was trimmed by 4 bases and J by 9 bases, leaving 18 bases between them. Looked up from germline, CDR1 is LNHNV and CDR2 is YYDKDF (reference sequence). The CDR3 nucleotides read TGTGCCACCAGCACCAGGACAGCCTCTTCCAGGGAGCTGTTTTTT. Translated, it gives CATSTRTASSRELFF. Filled out from reference TRBV15 and TRBJ2-2, the complete variable domain reads DAMVIQNPRYQVTQFGKPVTLSCSQTLNHNVMYWYQQKSSQAPKLLFHYYDKDFNNEADTPDNFQSRRPNTSFCFLDIRSPGLGDTAMYLCATSTRTASSRELFFGEGSRLTVL.

This clonotype was seen a few times. This rearrangement joins TRBV12-3 or TRBV12-4 to TRBJ1-1, with 7 bases lining up with TRBD1. The J segment lost 3 bases and the V segment lost 5 bases, leaving 12 bases of the junction unmatched. This CDR3 region has 16 residues. The CDR3 nucleotides read TGTGCCAGCAGTGGAGGGGGCCTGGGGGAGGACACTGAAGCTTTCTTT. It translates to CASSGGGLGEDTEAFF.

This clonotype appeared many times. The chain employs TRBV11-2 and TRBJ1-1; the D gene is possibly TRBD1 (5 bases). The V and J ends lost 3 bases and 4 bases respectively, with 9 bases between them. The CDR3 totals 13 residues. The germline V gene encodes CDR1 SGHAT and CDR2 FQNNGV. CDR3 DNA sequence: TGTGCCAGCAGCTTCCAGGGACGCACTGAAGCTTTCTTT. As protein: CASSFQGRTEAFF.

This clonotype came up many times. The chain recombines TRBV5-6 with TRBJ2-3, with a possible D match to TRBD1 (6 bases). V was shortened by 4 bases and J by 0 bases, with 12 bases between the two germline ends. The germline V gene encodes CDR1 SGHDT and CDR2 YYEEEE. CDR3 length equals 15 residues. This CDR3 is CASSRPGQSTDTQYF. Here the CDR3 DNA reads TGTGCCAGCAGCAGGCCGGGACAAAGCACAGATACGCAGTATTTT.